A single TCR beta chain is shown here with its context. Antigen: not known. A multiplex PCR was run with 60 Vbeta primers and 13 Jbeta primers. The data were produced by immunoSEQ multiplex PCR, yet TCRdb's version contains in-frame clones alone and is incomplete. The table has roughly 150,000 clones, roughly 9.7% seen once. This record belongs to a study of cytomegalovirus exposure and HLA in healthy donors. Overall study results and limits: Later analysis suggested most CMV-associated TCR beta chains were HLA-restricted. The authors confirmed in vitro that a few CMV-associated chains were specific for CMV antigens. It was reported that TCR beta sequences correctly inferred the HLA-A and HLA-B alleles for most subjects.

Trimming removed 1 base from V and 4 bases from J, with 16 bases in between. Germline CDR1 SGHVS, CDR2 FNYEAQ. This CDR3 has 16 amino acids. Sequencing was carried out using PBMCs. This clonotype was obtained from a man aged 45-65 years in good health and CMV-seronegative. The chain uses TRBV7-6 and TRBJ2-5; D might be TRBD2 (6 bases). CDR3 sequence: CASSLVGTRGGETQYF. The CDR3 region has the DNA TGTGCCAGCAGCTTAGTGGGGACGCGGGGAGGAGAGACCCAGTACTTC.